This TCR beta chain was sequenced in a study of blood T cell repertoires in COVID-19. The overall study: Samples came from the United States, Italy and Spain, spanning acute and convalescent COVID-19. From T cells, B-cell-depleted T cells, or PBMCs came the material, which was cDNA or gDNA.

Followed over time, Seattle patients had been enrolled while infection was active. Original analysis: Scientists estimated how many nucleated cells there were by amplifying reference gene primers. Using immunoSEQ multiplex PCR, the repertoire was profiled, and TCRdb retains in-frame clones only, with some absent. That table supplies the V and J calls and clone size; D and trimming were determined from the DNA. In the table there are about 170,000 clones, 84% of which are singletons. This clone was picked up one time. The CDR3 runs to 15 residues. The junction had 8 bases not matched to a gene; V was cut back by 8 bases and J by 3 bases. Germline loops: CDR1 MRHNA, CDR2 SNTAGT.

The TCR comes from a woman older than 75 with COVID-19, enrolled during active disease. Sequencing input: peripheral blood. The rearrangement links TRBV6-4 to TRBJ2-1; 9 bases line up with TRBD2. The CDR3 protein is CASPPGLAYYNEQFF. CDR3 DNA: TGTGCCAGCCCGCCCGGACTAGCGTACTACAATGAGCAGTTCTTC.